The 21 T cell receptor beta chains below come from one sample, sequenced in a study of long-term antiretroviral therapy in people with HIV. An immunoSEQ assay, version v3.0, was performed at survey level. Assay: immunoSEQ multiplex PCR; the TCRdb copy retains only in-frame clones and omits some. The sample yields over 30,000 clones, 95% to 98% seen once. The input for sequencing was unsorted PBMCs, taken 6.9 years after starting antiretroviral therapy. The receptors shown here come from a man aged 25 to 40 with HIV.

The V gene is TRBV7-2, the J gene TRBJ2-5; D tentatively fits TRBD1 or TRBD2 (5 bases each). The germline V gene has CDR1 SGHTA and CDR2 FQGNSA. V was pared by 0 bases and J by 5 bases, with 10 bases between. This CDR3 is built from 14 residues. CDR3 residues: CASSLAVGTETQYF. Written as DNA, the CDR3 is TGTGCCAGCAGCTTAGCTGTGGGGACGGAGACCCAGTACTTC.

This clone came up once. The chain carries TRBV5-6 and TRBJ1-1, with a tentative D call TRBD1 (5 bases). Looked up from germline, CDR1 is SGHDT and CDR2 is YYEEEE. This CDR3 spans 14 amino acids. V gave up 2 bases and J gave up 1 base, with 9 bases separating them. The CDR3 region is CASSFYDRNTEAFF. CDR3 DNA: TGTGCCAGCAGCTTTTATGACAGGAACACTGAAGCTTTCTTT.

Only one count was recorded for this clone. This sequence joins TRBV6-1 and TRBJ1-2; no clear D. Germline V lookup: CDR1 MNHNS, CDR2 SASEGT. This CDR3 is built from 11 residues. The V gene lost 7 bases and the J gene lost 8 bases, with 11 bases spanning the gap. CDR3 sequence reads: CASKSVGGYTF. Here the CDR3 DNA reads TGTGCCAGCAAGTCGGTGGGGGGCTACACCTTC.

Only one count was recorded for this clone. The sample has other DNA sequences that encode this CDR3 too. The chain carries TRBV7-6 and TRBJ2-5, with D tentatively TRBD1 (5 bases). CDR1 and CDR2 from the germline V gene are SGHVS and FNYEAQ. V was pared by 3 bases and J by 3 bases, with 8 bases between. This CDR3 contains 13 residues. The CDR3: CASSLGPEETQYF. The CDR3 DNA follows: TGTGCCAGCAGCTTGGGGCCCGAAGAGACCCAGTACTTC.

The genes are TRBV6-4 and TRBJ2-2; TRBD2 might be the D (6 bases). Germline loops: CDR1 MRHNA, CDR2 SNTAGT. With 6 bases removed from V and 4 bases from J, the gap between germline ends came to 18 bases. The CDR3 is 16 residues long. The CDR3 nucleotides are TGTGCCAGCAGATACCGGCGGGGCTCTCCCACCGGGGAGCTGTTTTTT. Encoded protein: CASRYRRGSPTGELFF.

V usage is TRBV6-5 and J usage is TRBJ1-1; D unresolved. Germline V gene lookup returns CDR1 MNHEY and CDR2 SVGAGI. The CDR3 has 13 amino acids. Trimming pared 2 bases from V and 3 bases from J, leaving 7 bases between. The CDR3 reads CASSYGRHTEAFF. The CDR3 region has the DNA TGTGCCAGCAGTTACGGACGGCACACTGAAGCTTTCTTT.

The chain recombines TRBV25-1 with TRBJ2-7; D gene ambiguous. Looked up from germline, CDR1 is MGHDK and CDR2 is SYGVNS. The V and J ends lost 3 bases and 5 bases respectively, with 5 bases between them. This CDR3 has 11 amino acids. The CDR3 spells CASSDADEQYF. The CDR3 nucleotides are TGTGCCAGCAGTGACGCGGACGAGCAGTACTTC.

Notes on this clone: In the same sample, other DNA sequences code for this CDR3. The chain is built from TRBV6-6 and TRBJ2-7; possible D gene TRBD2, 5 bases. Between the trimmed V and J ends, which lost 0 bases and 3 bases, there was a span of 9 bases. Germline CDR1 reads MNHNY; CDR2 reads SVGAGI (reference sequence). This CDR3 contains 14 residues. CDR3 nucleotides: TGTGCCAGCAGTTACTCCGCTGGGAGCTACGAGCAGTACTTC. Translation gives CASSYSAGSYEQYF.

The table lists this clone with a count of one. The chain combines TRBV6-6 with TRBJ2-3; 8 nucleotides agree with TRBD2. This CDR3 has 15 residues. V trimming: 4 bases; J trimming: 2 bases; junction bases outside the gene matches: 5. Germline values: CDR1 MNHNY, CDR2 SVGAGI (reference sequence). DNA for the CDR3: TGTGCCAGCAGTTGGGTTAGCGGGACCACAGATACGCAGTATTTT. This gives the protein CASSWVSGTTDTQYF.

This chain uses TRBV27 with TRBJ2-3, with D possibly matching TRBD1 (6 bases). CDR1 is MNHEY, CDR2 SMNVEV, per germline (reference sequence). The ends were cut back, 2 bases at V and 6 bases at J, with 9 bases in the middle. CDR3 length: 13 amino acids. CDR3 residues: CASSLMGADTQYF. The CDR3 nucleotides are TGTGCCAGCAGTTTAATGGGGGCGGATACGCAGTATTTT.

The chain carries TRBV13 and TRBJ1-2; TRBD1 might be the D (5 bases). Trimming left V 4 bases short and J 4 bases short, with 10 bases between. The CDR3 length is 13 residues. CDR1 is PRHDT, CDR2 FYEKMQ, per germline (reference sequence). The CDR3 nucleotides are TGTGCCAGCAGCTCCGGGACTTCCTATGGCTACACCTTC. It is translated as CASSSGTSYGYTF.

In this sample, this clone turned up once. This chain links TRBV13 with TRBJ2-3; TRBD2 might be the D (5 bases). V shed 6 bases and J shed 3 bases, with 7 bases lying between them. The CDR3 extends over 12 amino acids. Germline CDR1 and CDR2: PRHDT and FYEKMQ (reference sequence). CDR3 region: CASRGGTDTQYF. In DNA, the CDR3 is TGTGCCAGCAGAGGCGGGACAGATACGCAGTATTTT.

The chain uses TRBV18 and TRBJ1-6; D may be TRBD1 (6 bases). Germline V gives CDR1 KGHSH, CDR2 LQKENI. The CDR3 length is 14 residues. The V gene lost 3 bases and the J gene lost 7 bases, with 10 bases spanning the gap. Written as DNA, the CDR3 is TGTGCCAGCTCACCCGGGGGGCGGAATTCACCCCTCCACTTT. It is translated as CASSPGGRNSPLHF.

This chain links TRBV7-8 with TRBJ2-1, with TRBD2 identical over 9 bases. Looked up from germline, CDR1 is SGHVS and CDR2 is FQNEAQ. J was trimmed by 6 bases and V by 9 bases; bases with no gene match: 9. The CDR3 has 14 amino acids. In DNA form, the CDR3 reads TGTGCCAGTAGCGGGGGAACGTTTGGCAATGAGCAGTTCTTC. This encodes CASSGGTFGNEQFF. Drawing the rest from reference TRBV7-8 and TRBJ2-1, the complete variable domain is GAGVSQSPRYKVAKRGQDVALRCDPISGHVSLFWYQQALGQGPEFLTYFQNEAQLDKSGLPSDRFFAERPEGSVSTLKIQRTQQEDSAVYLCASSGGTFGNEQFFGPGTRLTVL.

CDR3 residues: CASSQEFLAEETQYF. CDR3 nucleotide sequence: TGCGCCAGCAGCCAAGAGTTCCTAGCGGAAGAGACCCAGTACTTC. J is TRBJ2-5 and V is TRBV4-3; 7 bases are shared with TRBD2. Trimming took 0 bases from V and 3 from J; bases not matched to a gene: 4. The CDR3 has 15 amino acids. Germline-derived CDR1 and CDR2 are LGHNA and YSLEER.

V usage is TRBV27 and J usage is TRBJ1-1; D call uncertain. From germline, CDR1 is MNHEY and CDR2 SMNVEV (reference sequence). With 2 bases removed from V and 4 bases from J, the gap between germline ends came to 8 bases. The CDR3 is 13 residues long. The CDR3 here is CASSLAASTEAFF. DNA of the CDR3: TGTGCCAGCAGTTTAGCGGCCAGCACTGAAGCTTTCTTT.

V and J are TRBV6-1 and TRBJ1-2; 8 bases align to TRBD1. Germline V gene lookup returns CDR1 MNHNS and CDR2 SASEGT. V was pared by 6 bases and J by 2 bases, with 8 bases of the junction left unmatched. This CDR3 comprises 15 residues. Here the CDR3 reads CASRDAGTGNYGYTF. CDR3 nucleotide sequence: TGTGCCAGCAGAGATGCCGGGACAGGAAACTATGGCTACACCTTC.

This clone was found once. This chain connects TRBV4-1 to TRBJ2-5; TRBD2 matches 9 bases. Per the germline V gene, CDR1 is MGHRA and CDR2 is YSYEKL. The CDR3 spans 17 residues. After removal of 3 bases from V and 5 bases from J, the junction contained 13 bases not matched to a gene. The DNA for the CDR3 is TGCGCCAGCAGCCATAGGACTGTAGCGGGGGTGGGGGAGACCCAGTACTTC. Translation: CASSHRTVAGVGETQYF.

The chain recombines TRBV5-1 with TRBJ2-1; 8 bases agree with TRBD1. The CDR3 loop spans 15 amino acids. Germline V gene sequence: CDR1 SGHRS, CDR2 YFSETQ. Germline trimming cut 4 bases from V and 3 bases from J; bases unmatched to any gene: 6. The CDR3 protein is CASSRTGIGYNEQFF. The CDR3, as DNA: TGCGCCAGCAGCCGGACAGGGATAGGCTACAATGAGCAGTTCTTC.

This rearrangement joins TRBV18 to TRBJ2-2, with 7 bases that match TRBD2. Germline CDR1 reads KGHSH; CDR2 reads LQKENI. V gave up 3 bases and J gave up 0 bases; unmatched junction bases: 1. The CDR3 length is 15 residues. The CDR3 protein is CASSPGLSNTGELFF. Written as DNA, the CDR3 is TGTGCCAGCTCACCGGGACTATCGAACACCGGGGAGCTGTTTTTT.

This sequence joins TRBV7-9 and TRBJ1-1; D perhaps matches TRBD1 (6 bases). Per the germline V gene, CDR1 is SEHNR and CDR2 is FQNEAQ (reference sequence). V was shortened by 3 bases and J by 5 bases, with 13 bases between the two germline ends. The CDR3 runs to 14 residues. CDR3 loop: CASSFNQGGTEAFF. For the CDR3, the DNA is TGTGCCAGCAGCTTCAACCAAGGGGGTACTGAAGCTTTCTTT. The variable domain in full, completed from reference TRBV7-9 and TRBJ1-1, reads DTGVSQNPRHKITKRGQNVTFRCDPISEHNRLYWYRQTLGQGPEFLTYFQNEAQLEKSRLLSDRFSAERPKGSFSTLEIQRTEQGDSAMYLCASSFNQGGTEAFFGQGTRLTVV.